This record concerns one T cell receptor (beta chain) sequence. With a much larger clone just one base away, this may be a read error. This entry belongs to a study of shared clonotypes between healthy human individuals. Overall study context: A donor's plate count was three for CD4 naive and three for CD4 memory; CD8 naive had two and CD8 memory one.

Investigators divided CD4+ cells into CD45RA+ naive and CD45RA-negative memory subsets. Trimming left V 6 bases short and J 3 bases short, with 12 bases between. In germline, CDR1 is SGDLS, CDR2 YYNGEE. CDR3 length: 13 amino acids. In the original processing: Junction-only immunoSEQ data arrived without quality scores, meaning filtering differed. The assay was immunoSEQ multiplex PCR, and TCRdb's table has in-frame clones only and misses some. V and J calls plus clone size are reproduced from that table; the DNA served to infer D and trimming. Of roughly 1,000,000 clones listed, around 82% are singletons.

Material for sequencing was memory CD4+ T cells from PBMCs. Subset of the sample: CD45RA-negative fraction. The chain has TRBV9 and TRBJ1-2; a possible D gene is TRBD1 (5 bases). The origin of this receptor is a man between 18 and 35 years old in good health. Some clones in this sample may be carry-over from other donors' samples. CDR3 residues: CASTSGRDYGYTF. The CDR3 DNA sequence: TGTGCCAGCACCTCGGGACGGGACTATGGCTACACCTTC.